The table lists the clone carrying this T cell receptor beta chain with a count of one. Its antigen is not identified. Germline CDR1 is PRHDT and CDR2 is FYEKMQ (reference sequence). The CDR3 consists of 14 residues. V dropped 0 bases and J dropped 6 bases, with 9 bases sitting between them. The data stem from a study of T cells in Graves' hyperthyroidism and ophthalmopathy. Study outcomes and limitations: A 13 V-J signature model discriminated ophthalmopathy versus stable hyperthyroidism. Among thyroid clonotypes expanded above 0.001, most also appeared in blood. Ophthalmopathy was model-predicted a median 6.5 months pre-onset.

The investigators amplified TCR beta CDR3 regions from RNA transcripts. The primer set for the first-round RT-PCR of the TCR CDR3 was HTBI. TCRdb re-called the multiplex PCR reads with MiXCR, one entry per CDR3 protein. This sample carries 540,000 or so distinct CDR3 sequences, about 43% of them seen once, and the ten largest clones take under 20%. Sequenced sample: peripheral blood or thyroid tissue (not recorded which). The V and J genes are TRBV13 and TRBJ1-5; D not resolved. The sequence was collected from an adult woman with Graves' disease, either hyperthyroidism or ophthalmopathy (not recorded which). The CDR3 loop is CASSLGGGPQPQHF. Here the CDR3 DNA reads TGTGCCAGCAGCTTAGGGGGCGGACCTCAGCCCCAGCATTTT. Full variable domain (remainder filled in from reference TRBV13 and TRBJ1-5): AAGVIQSPRHLIKEKRETATLKCYPIPRHDTVYWYQQGPGQDPQFLISFYEKMQSDKGSIPDRFSAQQFSDYHSELNMSSLELGDSALYFCASSLGGGPQPQHFGDGTRLSIL.